The clone carrying this T cell receptor beta chain occurred many times. Its antigen remains unidentified. These data originate in a study of regulatory T cells in long-lasting Graves disease. Germline V gene lookup returns CDR1 SGDLS and CDR2 YYNGEE. The CDR3 length is 15 residues. The V gene end was trimmed by 2 bases and the J gene end by 0 bases; junction bases not matched to a gene: 4. For TCR beta, libraries came from iRepertoire HTBI primers and Arm-PCR of CDR3 regions. TCRdb called the multiplex PCR reads again in MiXCR, with one record for every CDR3 protein. The table records about 360,000 distinct CDR3 sequences, 15% to 20% of them present only once. Regarding time point: newly diagnosed GD, antithyroid drugs for less than 3 months. From PBMCs, RNA was extracted and then used to make the TCR library. An endocrinology department located in Xi'an, China, was where the patients came from. Points from the study as a whole: Newly diagnosed disease favored TRBV20-1 and TRBJ2-1 over persistent disease.

The data also belong to a second study, concerning T cells in Graves' hyperthyroidism and ophthalmopathy. This second study says: Together with thyroid ultrasound, orbital computed tomography, serum thyroxine and TRAb, clinical symptoms were used for diagnoses. Appearing also in blood were most of the thyroid clonotypes expanded above 0.001.

This receptor was identified in a woman under 30 with Graves disease. The sequenced sample was peripheral blood mononuclear cells (PBMCs), obtained at new diagnosis, from a patient treated with antithyroid drugs. The J gene is TRBJ2-7, the V gene TRBV9; 8 bases are a match to TRBD2. This CDR3 is CASSVGGDHSYEQYF. For the CDR3, the DNA is TGTGCCAGCAGCGTCGGGGGGGACCACTCCTACGAGCAGTACTTC.